This T cell receptor (beta chain) was captured in a study of T cell responses to AZD1222 COVID-19 vaccine (dated by TCRdb to the early 2020s). For context, the study as a whole: AZD1222 recipients given second doses at about 4 weeks or at about 12 weeks were pooled, since spike-specific TCR depth and breadth were not found to differ between the two schedules. A total of just over 230 trial participants underwent TCR sequencing, of whom some 200 had received two doses of AZD1222 and about 26 had received two doses of the MenACWY control vaccine. Trial participants were enrolled by age into subgroups of 18-55, 56-69 and 70-plus years, and approximately 150, 30 and 60 TCR-sequenced participants, respectively, were included in these subgroups. The paper's findings and limits, for the study overall: Participants were mostly white British, with more females than males. The authors suggested clonal diversity may have been underestimated. In the small 56-69-year group, the increase in depth fell short of significance, most likely because of low power. Vaccine-associated CD4 TCRs spanned the whole spike protein, with dominant responses in regions 160-218 and 743-854. Because no samples from the day 14 peak response were available, repertoires could be characterized only after the peak T cell response. Reportedly, close to half of the unique spike-specific TCRs recognized epitopes lying outside the regions that are mutated in the B.1.351 and B.1.1.7 variants. Conclusions about previously exposed vaccinees are limited, since just six AZD1222 recipients were seropositive for SARS-CoV-2 at baseline. After two AZD1222 doses, spike-specific TCR breadth and depth were significantly higher than at day 0 and than in MenACWY recipients.

The CDR3 regions of human TCRbeta chains were analyzed by immunosequencing. On the study's bioinformatics: TCRs in the repertoires were matched against a reference library of SARS-CoV-2-specific TCRs that had been generated with the MIRA antigen-specificity platform. Breadth meant the fraction of unique TCRs that were SARS-CoV-2-associated, whereas depth meant the fraction of total T cells that were SARS-CoV-2-associated. Using the MIRA data, each spike-specific TCR was mapped to the spike region that the TCR reacts to and placed in a CD4 or CD8 class. Log10-transformed breadth and depth values were compared by one-way ANOVA with Sidak's multiple comparisons tests. As stored in TCRdb, this immuneACCESS dataset retains in-frame rearrangements with V and J assigned. A fraction of the clones does not appear; measured against another copy, unresolved V genes explain less than half of the discrepancy, and the remainder lacks a known reason. From that table come the V and J calls and clone size; the DNA was used to work out D and trimming. The sample table records approximately 130,000 clones; over 85% of these occur just once. In total, the top ten clones hold about 3% of the sample.

Reading the label with the study, this specimen's time point is: baseline before first vaccination. The vaccinee samples were drawn from two UK trials, COV001 and COV002, one of which was a single-blind randomized controlled phase 2/3 trial testing AZD1222 (ChAdOx1 nCoV-19) in healthy adults. For TCRbeta chain sequencing, PBMC samples from trial participants were taken at day 0 and at day 28 after the second dose. For this clone: Its antigen target is currently unknown. Per-base qualities were not stored, and no clone one base away is much larger.

Trimming removed 4 bases from V and 7 bases from J; the gene matches leave 8 bases unexplained. CDR1 is given as MNHEY and CDR2 as SVGEGT, both from the germline V gene. Measured from the cysteine to the phenylalanine, the CDR3 is 15 residues long. The entry retains the CDR3 DNA only, 45 bases that are in frame from base 1. This receptor was obtained from an adult in good health. The sequencing used peripheral blood, collected on day 0 of AZD1222 vaccination. The rearranged segments are TRBV6-2 or TRBV6-3 and TRBJ2-1, and 9 bases in between align with TRBD1. At the DNA level, the sequence is TGTGCCAGCAGTTCGGGGACAGGGTTTTGGAATGAGCAGTTCTTC. It codes for CASSSGTGFWNEQFF.